This TCR beta chain was retrieved from a study of OX40 agonist ivuxolimab in advanced cancers. Study at large: Aged roughly 23 to 80 with a mean of approximately 60 years, they were under 85% male. The study reported partial responses in three patients: one hepatocellular carcinoma, two cutaneous melanoma.

The method was immunoSEQ multiplex PCR; TCRdb's version includes in-frame clones alone and lacks a portion of them. The data show about 76,000 clones, approximately 91% seen once. About this clone: Its antigen is still unknown.

General study points: It was also the case that some nonresponders had low normalized T-cell clonal expansion.

V shed 6 bases, J shed 3 bases, and the junction held 5 bases outside the gene matches. This CDR3 has 13 residues. Germline CDR1 is MNHEY and CDR2 is SMNVEV (reference sequence). This receptor was identified in an adult with an advanced solid tumor such as melanoma, head and neck, liver or kidney cancer. The sequences come from CD4+ or CD8+ T cells sorted from blood, collected in a trial of the OX40 agonist ivuxolimab. The chain links TRBV27 to TRBJ2-7; the match to TRBD2 covers 7 bases. In nucleotides, the CDR3 is TGTGCCAGCAGCCCCGGCGGGGGCTACGAGCAGTACTTC. Translated: CASSPGGGYEQYF.